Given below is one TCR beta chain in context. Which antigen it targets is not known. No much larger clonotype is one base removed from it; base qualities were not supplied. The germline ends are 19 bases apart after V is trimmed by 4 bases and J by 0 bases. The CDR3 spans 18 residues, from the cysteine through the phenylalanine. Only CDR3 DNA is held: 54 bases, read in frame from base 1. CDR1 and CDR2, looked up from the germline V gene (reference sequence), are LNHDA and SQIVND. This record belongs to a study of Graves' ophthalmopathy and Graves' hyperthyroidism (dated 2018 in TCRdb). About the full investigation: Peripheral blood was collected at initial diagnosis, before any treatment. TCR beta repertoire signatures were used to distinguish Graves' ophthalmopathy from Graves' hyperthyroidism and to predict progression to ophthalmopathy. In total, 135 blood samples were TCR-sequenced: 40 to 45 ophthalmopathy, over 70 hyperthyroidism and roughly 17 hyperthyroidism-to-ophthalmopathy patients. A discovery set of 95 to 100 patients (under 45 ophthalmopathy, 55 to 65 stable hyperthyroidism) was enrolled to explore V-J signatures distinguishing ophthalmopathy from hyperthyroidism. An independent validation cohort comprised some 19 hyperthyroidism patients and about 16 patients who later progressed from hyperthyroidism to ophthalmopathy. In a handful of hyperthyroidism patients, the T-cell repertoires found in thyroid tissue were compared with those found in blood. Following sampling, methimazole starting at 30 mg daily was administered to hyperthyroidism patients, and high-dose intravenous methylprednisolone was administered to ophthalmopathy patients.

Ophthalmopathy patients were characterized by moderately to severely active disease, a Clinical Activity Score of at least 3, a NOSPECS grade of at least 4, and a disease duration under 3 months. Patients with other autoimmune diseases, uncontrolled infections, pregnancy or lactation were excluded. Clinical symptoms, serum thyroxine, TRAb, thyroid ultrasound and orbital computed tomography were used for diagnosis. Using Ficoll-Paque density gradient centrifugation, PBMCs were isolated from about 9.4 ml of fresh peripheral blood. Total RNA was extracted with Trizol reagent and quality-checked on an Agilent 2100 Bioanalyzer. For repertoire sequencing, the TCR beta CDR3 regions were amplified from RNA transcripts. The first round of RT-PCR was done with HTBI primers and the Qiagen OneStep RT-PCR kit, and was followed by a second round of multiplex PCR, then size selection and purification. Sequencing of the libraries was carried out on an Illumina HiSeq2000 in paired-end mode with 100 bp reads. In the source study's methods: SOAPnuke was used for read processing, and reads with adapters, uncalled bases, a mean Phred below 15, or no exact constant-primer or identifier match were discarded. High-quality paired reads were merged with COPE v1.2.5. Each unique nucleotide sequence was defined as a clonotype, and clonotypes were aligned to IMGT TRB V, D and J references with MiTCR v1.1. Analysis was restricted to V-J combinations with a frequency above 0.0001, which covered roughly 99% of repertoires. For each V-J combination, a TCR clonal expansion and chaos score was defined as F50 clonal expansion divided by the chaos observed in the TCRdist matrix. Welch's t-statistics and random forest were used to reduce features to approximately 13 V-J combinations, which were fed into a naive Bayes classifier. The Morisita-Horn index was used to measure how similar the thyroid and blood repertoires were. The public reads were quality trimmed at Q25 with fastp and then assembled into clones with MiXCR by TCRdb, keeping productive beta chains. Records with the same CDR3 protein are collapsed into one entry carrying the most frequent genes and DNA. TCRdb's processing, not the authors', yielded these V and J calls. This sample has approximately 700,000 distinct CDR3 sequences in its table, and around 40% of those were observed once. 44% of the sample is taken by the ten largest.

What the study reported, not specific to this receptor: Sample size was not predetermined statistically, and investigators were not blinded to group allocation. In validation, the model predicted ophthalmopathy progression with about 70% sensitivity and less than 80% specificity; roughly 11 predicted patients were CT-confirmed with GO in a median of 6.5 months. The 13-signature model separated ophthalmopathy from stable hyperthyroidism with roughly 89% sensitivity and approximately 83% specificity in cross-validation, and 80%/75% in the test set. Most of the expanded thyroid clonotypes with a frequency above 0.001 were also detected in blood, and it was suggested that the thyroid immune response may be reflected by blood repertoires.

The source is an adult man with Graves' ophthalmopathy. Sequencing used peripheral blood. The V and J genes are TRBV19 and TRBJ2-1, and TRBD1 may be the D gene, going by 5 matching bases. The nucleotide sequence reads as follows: TGTGCCAGTAGTAAAGTTGGACATCAAAGGAGCTCCTACAATGAGCAGTTCTTC. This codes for CASSKVGHQRSSYNEQFF.